This T cell receptor beta chain emerged from a study of blood T cell repertoires in COVID-19. Overall study: COVID-19 samples from acute and convalescent phases originated in the United States, Italy and Spain. PBMCs, B-cell-depleted T cells, or T cells were the source of the cDNA or gDNA that made up the material.

Original analysis: Using reference gene primer amplification, nucleated cell counts were estimated. The method was immunoSEQ multiplex PCR; TCRdb's version includes in-frame clones alone and lacks a portion of them. For V, J and clone size, that table is used; D and trimming come from the DNA. The table lists around 80,000 clones, approximately 80% of them singletons. The ends lost 3 bases at V and 0 bases at J; junction bases unmatched: 5. The CDR3 runs 15 residues. Germline V gene data show CDR1 as SGDLS and CDR2 as YYNGEE. Material for sequencing was peripheral blood. The V gene is TRBV9, the J gene TRBJ2-7, with 8 nucleotides matching TRBD1. This sequence was found in a human donor in a cohort sampled during active COVID-19. The CDR3 sequence is CASSAQGASSYEQYF. The CDR3 DNA reads as TGTGCCAGCAGCGCTCAGGGGGCATCCTCCTACGAGCAGTACTTC.